Below are 20 T cell receptor beta chains sequenced from a single sample in a study of monozygotic twins with cystic fibrosis. TCRdb keeps only in-frame clones here, not all; method: immunoSEQ multiplex PCR. The sample records under 20,000 clones, around 97% being singletons. The sequenced sample was blood. The receptors derive from a young woman with cystic fibrosis.

The CDR3 DNA follows: TGTGCCAGTAGTAACAGGGTACCGAACACTGAAGCTTTCTTT. Its protein product is CASSNRVPNTEAFF. The rearrangement uses TRBV19 and TRBJ1-1, with a weak D call TRBD1 (6 bases). Germline CDR1 and CDR2: LNHDA and SQIVND (reference sequence). The CDR3 extends over 14 amino acids. V was clipped by 4 bases and J by 1 base, with 10 bases between them. Supplemented by reference TRBV19 and TRBJ1-1, the full variable domain reads DGGITQSPKYLFRKEGQNVTLSCEQNLNHDAMYWYRQDPGQGLRLIYYSQIVNDFQKGDIAEGYSVSREKKESFPLTVTSAQKNPTAFYLCASSNRVPNTEAFFGQGTRLTVV.

The chain links TRBV6-1 to TRBJ1-4, with no clear D. Per the germline V gene, CDR1 is MNHNS and CDR2 is SASEGT. This CDR3 has 13 residues. Trimming took 0 bases from V and 8 from J, leaving 7 bases between them. The CDR3 region has the DNA TGTGCCAGCAGTGAAGCGCTTTGGGAAAAACTGTTTTTT. This gives the protein CASSEALWEKLFF.

This clone was counted a single time. The chain joins TRBV5-4 to TRBJ2-7; tentatively, D is TRBD1 (6 bases). V lost 4 bases to trimming and J lost 2 bases, with 16 bases between them. This CDR3 contains 15 residues. Germline CDR1 is SGHNT and CDR2 is YYREEE (reference sequence). As DNA, the CDR3 is TGTGCCAGCAGCCTCTCCTGGGACAACCCCTACGAGCAGTACTTC. This codes for CASSLSWDNPYEQYF.

The gene calls are TRBV6-4 and TRBJ2-2, with D possibly called TRBD1 or TRBD2 (7 bases each). CDR1 and CDR2 from the germline V gene are MRHNA and SNTAGT. CDR3 length equals 15 residues. The V end was cut by 7 bases, the J end by 3 bases, with 15 bases between. The CDR3 nucleotides read TGTGCCAGCAAAGACAGGGAGGGGGACACCGGGGAGCTGTTTTTT. It translates to CASKDREGDTGELFF.

This chain uses TRBV13 with TRBJ2-5; 7 positions agree with TRBD2. Per germline, CDR1 PRHDT and CDR2 FYEKMQ (reference sequence). The V gene end was trimmed by 4 bases and the J gene end by 1 base; junction bases not matched to a gene: 9. The CDR3 covers 16 residues. CDR3 residues: CASSSRAGVPQETQYF. The CDR3 nucleotides read TGTGCCAGCAGCTCCCGTGCGGGAGTACCCCAAGAGACCCAGTACTTC.

The chain combines TRBV23-1 with TRBJ1-1, with unresolved D. TRBV23-1 is given ORF status, its function remaining uncertain. CDR3 length: 15 amino acids. Trimming removed 8 bases from V and 4 bases from J, with 20 bases in between. DNA for the CDR3: TGCGCCAGCCTCAGAAAGGGTAAAGGAGGCACTGAAGCTTTCTTT. Translation gives CASLRKGKGGTEAFF.

CDR3 protein: CASNFRSGYTF. The CDR3 region has the DNA TGTGCCAGCAATTTCAGATCTGGCTACACCTTC. The rearrangement links TRBV2 to TRBJ1-2; D ambiguous. The V gene lost 7 bases and the J gene lost 7 bases, with 10 bases spanning the gap. The CDR3 spans 11 residues. Germline V gene sequence: CDR1 SNHLY, CDR2 FYNNEI.

This chain links TRBV6-1 with TRBJ2-7; D gene unclear. The V gene's germline CDR1 is MNHNS and CDR2 SASEGT. The length of the CDR3 is 14 residues. Trimming shortened V by 7 bases and J by 2 bases, and 15 bases separated the two germline ends. The DNA of the CDR3 is TGTGCCAGCACTAAAAACGTGGTACCCTACGAGCAGTACTTC. It translates to CASTKNVVPYEQYF.

The chain uses TRBV5-6 and TRBJ2-4, with 7 bases that match TRBD2. Per germline, CDR1 SGHDT and CDR2 YYEEEE. CDR3 size: 16 residues. V shed 0 bases and J 1 base; nucleotides not matched to a gene: 4. In nucleotides, the CDR3 is TGTGCCAGCAGCTTGGTCAGGCGGGGGGCCAAAAACATTCAGTACTTC. Translated: CASSLVRRGAKNIQYF.

The chain carries TRBV10-3 and TRBJ1-2, with D possibly matching TRBD1 (5 bases). Germline V gives CDR1 ENHRY, CDR2 SYGVKD. This CDR3 comprises 14 residues. Trimming took off 0 bases at V and 4 bases at J, with 9 bases between the two ends. CDR3 sequence reads: CAISESAGPYGYTF. CDR3 bases: TGTGCCATCAGTGAGTCAGCAGGGCCCTATGGCTACACCTTC.

The V call is TRBV9, the J call TRBJ2-3; D unresolved. The CDR3 contains 15 residues. Per germline, CDR1 SGDLS and CDR2 YYNGEE. Trimming left V 2 bases short and J 4 bases short, with 14 bases between. CDR3 DNA: TGTGCCAGCAGCGTTGACCCTGGCATCGCAGATACGCAGTATTTT. Translation gives CASSVDPGIADTQYF. The whole variable domain, filled in from reference TRBV9 and TRBJ2-3, reads DSGVTQTPKHLITATGQRVTLRCSPRSGDLSVYWYQQSLDQGLQFLIQYYNGEERAKGNILERFSAQQFPDLHSELNLSSLELGDSALYFCASSVDPGIADTQYFGPGTRLTVL.

This clone was counted once. The rearrangement uses TRBV18 and TRBJ1-2; D is uncertain. The CDR3 has 15 residues. Trimming removed 5 bases from V and 4 bases from J, with 17 bases in between. Germline-derived CDR1 and CDR2 are KGHSH and LQKENI. This chain's CDR3 is CASSSTATSLYGYTF. CDR3 DNA: TGTGCCAGCTCATCCACAGCTACTTCCCTCTATGGCTACACCTTC.

This chain connects TRBV9 to TRBJ1-2, with no clear D. The CDR3 consists of 15 residues. Trimming took 4 bases from V and 7 from J, leaving 20 bases between them. Germline V gene lookup returns CDR1 SGDLS and CDR2 YYNGEE. The CDR3 coding sequence is TGTGCCAGCAGCCCCACGCCCGCGTTGGTGATTGGCTACACCTTC. Translation: CASSPTPALVIGYTF.

The rearrangement joins TRBV7-6 to TRBJ1-1, with D unresolved. This CDR3 contains 14 residues. Germline CDR1 reads SGHVS; CDR2 reads FNYEAQ. V dropped 3 bases and J dropped 1 base, with 9 bases sitting between them. The CDR3 DNA reads as TGTGCCAGCAGCTTGGACGGAGCGAACACTGAAGCTTTCTTT. Translating gives CASSLDGANTEAFF.

The gene calls are TRBV7-9 and TRBJ1-4; D might be TRBD1 (5 bases). The ends were cut back, 5 bases at V and 8 bases at J, with 21 bases in the middle. This CDR3 has 16 amino acids. Per germline, CDR1 SEHNR and CDR2 FQNEAQ (reference sequence). This CDR3 is CASSTSPGGAGEKLFF. In nucleotides, the CDR3 is TGTGCCAGCAGCACCAGCCCCGGGGGTGCAGGGGAAAAACTGTTTTTT.

This CDR3 reads CASSSSPIVGVRVEQFF. CDR3 DNA sequence: TGTGCCAGCAGCTCAAGCCCCATTGTCGGTGTTCGGGTTGAGCAGTTCTTC. The gene calls are TRBV7-9 and TRBJ2-1; D is undetermined. The germline gives CDR1 SEHNR, CDR2 FQNEAQ (reference sequence). The germline V and J ends were trimmed by 4 bases and 9 bases, with 25 bases remaining between them. The CDR3 has 17 residues.

CDR3 residues: CASSGTGSVDSPLHF. Here the CDR3 DNA reads TGTGCCAGCTCCGGAACAGGGAGCGTAGATTCACCCCTCCACTTT. The chain recombines TRBV18 with TRBJ1-6; possible D gene TRBD1, 6 bases. Trimming stripped 6 bases from V and 8 bases from J, with 17 bases between. In germline, CDR1 is KGHSH, CDR2 LQKENI. There are 15 residues in the CDR3.

The chain recombines TRBV28 with TRBJ2-5, with TRBD1 identical over 7 bases. The V gene end was trimmed by 5 bases and the J gene end by 0 bases; junction bases not matched to a gene: 9. The CDR3 is 16 amino acids. Germline-derived CDR1 and CDR2 are MDHEN and SYDVKM. CDR3 loop: CASSLTGERYQETQYF. In DNA form, the CDR3 reads TGTGCCAGCAGTCTAACAGGGGAGAGGTACCAAGAGACCCAGTACTTC.

This rearrangement joins TRBV4-1 to TRBJ1-3; 8 nucleotides agree with TRBD1. The CDR3 covers 19 residues. The germline gives CDR1 MGHRA, CDR2 YSYEKL. Trimming at V came to 0 bases and at J to 0 bases, leaving 10 bases not matched to a gene. The CDR3 sequence is CASSQEQRTGGGSGNTIYF. The CDR3 bases are TGCGCCAGCAGCCAAGAACAGCGAACAGGGGGAGGCTCTGGAAACACCATATATTTT.

Regarding this clone: Without the conserved terminal phenylalanine or tryptophan, this CDR3 likely stems from a read error. The limits of the CDR3 on the DNA are not certain, so only TCRdb's listed CDR3 is given. The chain combines TRBV4-1 with TRBJ1-1. Looked up from germline, CDR1 is MGHRA and CDR2 is YSYEKL. Ends included, the CDR3 has 8 residues. The CDR3: CASSHRLS.